The 19 T cell receptor beta chains reported below all come from one sample, sequenced in a study of T cell repertoires in cytomegalovirus infection. TCRdb redid the calling of the reads with MiXCR, one entry per CDR3 protein. The sample yields about 900,000 distinct CDR3 sequences, 31% seen once. The antigens these receptors bind are not known. Sequenced material: cultured CD8+ T cells from PBMCs, taken from culture after CMV antigen stimulation. All receptors derive from a human donor in good health (CMV status not recorded). Some clones in this sample may be carry-over from other donors' samples.

This chain connects TRBV10-1 to TRBJ1-1; D is unclear. The V end was cut by 3 bases, the J end by 5 bases, with 13 bases between. The CDR3 sequence is 14 residues long. Per germline, CDR1 WNHNN and CDR2 SYGVQD (reference sequence). The CDR3 protein is CASSDINGGTEAFF. The DNA of the CDR3 is TGCGCCAGCAGTGATATAAACGGAGGGACTGAAGCTTTCTTT.

The chain is built from TRBV27 and TRBJ2-5; 8 positions agree with TRBD2. CDR1 and CDR2 from the germline V gene are MNHEY and SMNVEV (reference sequence). This CDR3 has 13 residues. J was trimmed by 3 bases and V by 4 bases; bases with no gene match: 1. The CDR3 loop is CASSWGLEETQYF. The CDR3 region has the DNA TGTGCCAGCAGTTGGGGACTAGAAGAGACCCAGTACTTC.

The rearrangement joins TRBV20-1 to TRBJ2-7; no clear D gene. Germline CDR1 reads DFQATT; CDR2 reads SNEGSKA (reference sequence). This CDR3 comprises 13 residues. The ends were cut back, 0 bases at V and 3 bases at J, with 9 bases in the middle. The CDR3 coding sequence is TGCAGTGCTAGAGACGTAAAGGACTACGAGCAGTACTTC. This translates into CSARDVKDYEQYF.

This clonotype was picked up a small number of times. The V and J genes are TRBV12-3 or TRBV12-4 and TRBJ2-5; no reliable D call. The CDR3 runs to 16 residues. The germline V and J ends were trimmed by 3 bases and 1 base, with 15 bases remaining between them. The CDR3 nucleotides read TGTGCCAGCAGTTTTATAGTGGACCGGATCCAAGAGACCCAGTACTTC. This translates into CASSFIVDRIQETQYF.

The rearrangement joins TRBV20-1 to TRBJ2-7, with D tentatively TRBD1 or TRBD2 (6 bases each). CDR1 is DFQATT and CDR2 is SNEGSKA in the germline V gene (reference sequence). Deletions cut 7 bases from V and 0 bases from J, with 13 bases between. This CDR3 comprises 13 residues. The CDR3 DNA is TGCAGTGGGGCGGAGGGGGGCTCCTACGAGCAGTACGTC. Protein: CSGAEGGSYEQYV.

The rearrangement links TRBV12-3 or TRBV12-4 to TRBJ2-1, with 9 bases matching TRBD1. Losses at the gene ends were 4 bases for V and 5 bases for J; bases not matched to a gene: 3. The CDR3 is 14 residues long. This chain's CDR3 is CASSWGTGNNEQFF. DNA of the CDR3: TGTGCCAGCAGTTGGGGGACAGGGAACAATGAGCAGTTCTTC.

The chain links TRBV20-1 to TRBJ2-3; 14 bases map to TRBD2. Germline assignment: CDR1 DFQATT and CDR2 SNEGSKA (reference sequence). The CDR3 has 19 amino acids. Trimming removed 2 bases from V and 6 bases from J; junction bases left unmatched: 16. The CDR3 protein is CSARLLGTSGGLRVDTQYF. The CDR3 DNA follows: TGCAGTGCTAGACTTCTTGGGACTAGCGGGGGCTTACGGGTTGATACGCAGTATTTT.

This clonotype was seen only a few times. V usage is TRBV9 and J usage is TRBJ1-1; no definite D call. The germline V gene has CDR1 SGDLS and CDR2 YYNGEE. Trimming cost V 0 bases and J 3 bases, with 12 bases left between them. There are 15 residues in the CDR3. CDR3 amino acids: CASSVGVDDYTEAFF. The CDR3 DNA follows: TGTGCCAGCAGCGTAGGTGTGGACGACTACACTGAAGCTTTCTTT.

This clonotype was observed a handful of times. The V gene is TRBV12-3 or TRBV12-4, the J gene TRBJ2-1; TRBD2 matches at 8 bases. This CDR3 spans 19 amino acids. V lost 3 bases and J lost 7; bases outside the gene matches: 20. The CDR3, as DNA: TGTGCCAGCAGTTTTTGGTACGGAAAGCAGGGGCCGGGAGGGAATGAGCAGTTCTTC. Translating it yields CASSFWYGKQGPGGNEQFF.

This clonotype was counted between two and nine times. DNA of the CDR3: TGTGCCAGCAGCCTAGGGTATGCGCCTAATGAAAAACTGTTTTTT. Amino acids: CASSLGYAPNEKLFF. The V gene is TRBV12-3 or TRBV12-4, the J gene TRBJ1-4; unclear D gene. V was shortened by 6 bases and J by 3 bases, with 14 bases between the two germline ends. This CDR3 contains 15 residues.

The table lists this clonotype with many counts. The CDR3, as DNA: TGTGCCAGTACGGGACTGACTAGCAATCAGCCCCAGCATTTT. Its protein product is CASTGLTSNQPQHF. The J gene is TRBJ1-5, the V gene TRBV28; perhaps TRBD1 as D (5 bases). The CDR3 consists of 14 residues. Trimming stripped 9 bases from V and 0 bases from J, with 12 bases between. CDR1 is MDHEN, CDR2 SYDVKM, per germline.

This clonotype was observed a few times. The chain links TRBV10-2 to TRBJ1-1; 7 bases are shared with TRBD1. CDR1 WSHSY and CDR2 SAAADI come from the germline V gene. The CDR3 consists of 14 residues. V dropped 6 bases and J dropped 3; count of bases not matched to a gene: 7. CDR3 sequence reads: CASRPGQKYTEAFF. CDR3 nucleotides: TGCGCCAGCAGACCGGGACAGAAATACACTGAAGCTTTCTTT.

In regard to this clonotype: This clone may be a read error of a much larger clone one base away. This rearrangement joins TRBV7-6 to TRBJ2-1, with TRBD1 as a possible D gene (5 bases). Germline-derived CDR1 and CDR2 are SGHVS and FNYEAQ. The CDR3 runs 13 residues. V lost 4 bases and J 11 bases, leaving 15 bases between the germline ends. The CDR3 spells CASSSRHRNKQFF. In DNA form, the CDR3 reads TGTGCCAGCAGCTCCCGACACAGGAATAAGCAGTTCTTC.

This clonotype was seen more than once but under ten times. The chain recombines TRBV11-2 with TRBJ2-5; the D gene is possibly TRBD1 (6 bases). In germline, CDR1 is SGHAT, CDR2 FQNNGV. The CDR3 sequence is 16 residues long. V was clipped by 3 bases and J by 5 bases, with 19 bases between them. The CDR3 loop reads CASSLLGAHLIETQYF. CDR3 nucleotides: TGTGCCAGCAGCTTGCTGGGGGCGCATTTGATCGAGACCCAGTACTTC.

This clonotype was observed a single time. This may be a read error, as it is one base from a much larger clone. CDR3 nucleotides: TGTGCCACCAGCAGAGATCTTACGGGGAAAGCCTCTGGGGCCAACGTCCTGACTTTC. Protein sequence: CATSRDLTGKASGANVLTF. The V and J genes are TRBV15 and TRBJ2-6; D is possibly TRBD2 (5 bases). The germline V gene encodes CDR1 LNHNV and CDR2 YYDKDF (reference sequence). The V end was cut by 0 bases, the J end by 0 bases, with 15 bases between. The CDR3 length is 19 residues.

This clonotype occurred many times. This chain links TRBV7-8 with TRBJ2-5; 7 positions agree with TRBD2. The junction had 12 bases not matched to a gene; V was cut back by 1 base and J by 4 bases. Per the germline V gene, CDR1 is SGHVS and CDR2 is FQNEAQ. This CDR3 has 17 residues. The CDR3 DNA reads TGTGCCAGCAGCTTAGAAGTTGCGGGGGTCCTCCCAGAGACCCAGTACTTC. This sequence encodes CASSLEVAGVLPETQYF. Full variable domain (remainder filled in from reference TRBV7-8 and TRBJ2-5): GAGVSQSPRYKVAKRGQDVALRCDPISGHVSLFWYQQALGQGPEFLTYFQNEAQLDKSGLPSDRFFAERPEGSVSTLKIQRTQQEDSAVYLCASSLEVAGVLPETQYFGPGTRLLVL.

DNA for the CDR3: TGCGCCAGCAGCTTACGGGCCCCGTCCTACGAGCAGTACTTC. Translated, it gives CASSLRAPSYEQYF. This chain connects TRBV4-1 to TRBJ2-7; D gene uncertain. V dropped 5 bases and J dropped 1 base, with 12 bases sitting between them. This CDR3 contains 14 residues. The germline CDR1 and CDR2 sequences are MGHRA and YSYEKL.

This rearrangement joins TRBV7-4 to TRBJ2-3; 9 nucleotides align to TRBD1. The CDR3 has 15 amino acids. CDR1 and CDR2 (germline): SGHVT, SQSDAQ. Losses at the gene ends were 3 bases for V and 5 bases for J; bases not matched to a gene: 6. The CDR3 loop is CASSFPGQGLDTQYF. The DNA of the CDR3 is TGTGCCAGCAGCTTTCCGGGACAGGGATTAGATACGCAGTATTTT.

This clonotype occurred a few times. This chain's CDR3 is CASSKTGNGYTF. The CDR3 DNA follows: TGTGCCAGCAGCAAGACAGGGAATGGCTACACCTTC. The V gene is TRBV11-2, the J gene TRBJ1-2; TRBD1 aligns across 7 bases. The V gene's germline CDR1 is SGHAT and CDR2 FQNNGV. The CDR3 is 12 residues long. V shed 5 bases and J 6 bases; nucleotides not matched to a gene: 3.